One T cell receptor beta chain is described in this entry. The data were taken from a study of blood T cells in healthy people across ages. Roughly 9.5 milliliters of peripheral blood were drawn from each donor into EDTA-treated tubes. The V gene lost 2 bases and the J gene lost 4 bases, with 11 bases spanning the gap. Germline lookup yields CDR1 SGHRS and CDR2 YFSETQ. The CDR3 spans 14 residues. A second roughly 6 to 11 cycle PCR used barcoded and J-beta primers. Template switching added a 12-random-nucleotide identifier to every cDNA molecule. TCRdb independently ran MiXCR on the 5' RACE reads; one entry per CDR3 protein. The sample has nearly 800,000 distinct CDR3 sequences; about 25% are singletons. The sample was also linked to a second study, of T cells of mothers and their children. From that second work: At a rate of around 1.6 ug per 15 ul, cDNA synthesis received all of the extracted RNA.

The material sequenced was blood. This TCR came from a boy between 10 and 17 years old in good health. The rearrangement joins TRBV5-1 to TRBJ2-3; D is unclear. The CDR3 DNA is TGCGCCAGCAGCTTCAGGCTAGATGCAGATACGCAGTATTTT. Translating it yields CASSFRLDADTQYF.